This TCR beta chain was identified during a study of shared clonotypes between healthy human individuals. Sequencing was performed with immunoSEQ multiplex PCR; in TCRdb, only in-frame clones are kept and a portion is missing. The profile shows about 1.5 million clones, approximately 98% of them singletons. Germline assignment: CDR1 SEHNR and CDR2 FQNEAQ (reference sequence). The CDR3 runs 14 residues. V shed 1 base and J shed 11 bases, with 14 bases lying between them. The receptor was isolated from a man aged 25-45 years in good health. Input material: naive CD4+ T cells sorted from blood. Noted subset: CD45RA+ positively selected. The V and J genes are TRBV7-9 and TRBJ2-2; unclear D gene. The CDR3 DNA sequence: TGTGCCAGCAGCTTAGAAGGTTTGGCCACCGAGCTGTTTTTT. Translated: CASSLEGLATELFF. Filled out from reference TRBV7-9 and TRBJ2-2, the complete variable domain reads DTGVSQNPRHKITKRGQNVTFRCDPISEHNRLYWYRQTLGQGPEFLTYFQNEAQLEKSRLLSDRFSAERPKGSFSTLEIQRTEQGDSAMYLCASSLEGLATELFFGEGSRLTVL.